This is a list of T cell receptor beta chains from one sample in a study of T cell repertoires in cytomegalovirus infection. Their target antigens are unknown. Using its own MiXCR run on the reads, TCRdb lists one record per CDR3 protein. The table records fewer than 1,000,000 distinct CDR3 sequences, roughly 30% of them present only once. Sequenced here: cultured CD8+ T cells from PBMCs, sampled from culture after CMV antigen stimulation. These receptors all stem from a human donor in good health (CMV status not recorded). Some clones in this sample may be carry-over from other donors' samples. The CDR3 runs from the conserved cysteine through the conserved F or W. D genes are given only for firm matches. The size field is filled for only some rows; it gives once, few, many or a size class.

abundance	v_gene	len	d_gene	j_gene	CDR3nt	CDR3aa
NA	TRBV20-1	13	TRBD1	TRBJ2-7	TGCAGTGCTCCATCGGGACAGGCCTACGAGCAGTACTTC	CSAPSGQAYEQYF
few	TRBV20-1	13	TRBD1	TRBJ2-5	TGCAGTGCTAAGACAGGGGAAATGGGGACCCAGTACTTC	CSAKTGEMGTQYF
NA	TRBV27	13	TRBD2	TRBJ2-3	TGTGCCAGTACTAGCGGGGGATCAGATACGCAGTATTTT	CASTSGGSDTQYF
NA	TRBV4-3	15	NA	TRBJ1-1	TGCGCCAGCAGCCTATATTTGGGGGGGAACACTGAAGCTTTCTTT	CASSLYLGGNTEAFF
NA	TRBV19	15	NA	TRBJ2-3	TGTGCCAGTAGTATGGGTAGCGTGAGCACAGATACGCAGTATTTT	CASSMGSVSTDTQYF
NA	TRBV15	15	NA	TRBJ2-6	TGTGCCACCAACAGGGCAAGCTCTGGGGCCAACGTCCTGACTTTC	CATNRASSGANVLTF
NA	TRBV7-6	17	NA	TRBJ1-6	TGTGCCAGCAGCTTAGCGCGTTCGGTCCCTCATCCGCCACCCCTCCACTTT	CASSLARSVPHPPPLHF
NA	TRBV23-1	18	NA	TRBJ2-4	TGCGCCAGCAGTAGTGGGACAAACAGGGCCCTAGCCAAAAACATTCAGTACTTC	CASSSGTNRALAKNIQYF
NA	TRBV6-1	15	NA	TRBJ2-1	TGTGCCAGCAGTGAAATCGTGGGCAACTACAATGAGCAGTTCTTC	CASSEIVGNYNEQFF
NA	TRBV9	18	NA	TRBJ2-6	TGTGCCAGCAGCGTAGCTCTACAGGGAGGCTCTGGGGCCAACGTCCTGACTTTC	CASSVALQGGSGANVLTF
NA	TRBV18	15	NA	TRBJ1-1	TGTGCCAGCTCACCACCGGCCACGCTGAACACTGAAGCTTTCTTT	CASSPPATLNTEAFF
NA	TRBV5-6	18	NA	TRBJ2-7	TGTGCCAGCAGCCTCTTGGGACTCCACAACGAGATAACCTACGAGCAGTACTTC	CASSLLGLHNEITYEQYF
NA	TRBV12-3/TRBV12-4	17	TRBD1	TRBJ1-2	TGTACCAGCAGGGGGACAGGGGGTCGCCTTGGTGGCTATGGCTACACCTTC	CTSRGTGGRLGGYGYTF
NA	TRBV19	17	TRBD1	TRBJ1-5	TGTGCCAGTAGTCTCAGACAGGGTGTGGATAGCAATCAGCCCCAGCATTTT	CASSLRQGVDSNQPQHF
NA	TRBV28	14	NA	TRBJ1-2	TGTGCCAGCAGTCTGATGACAGCTCTCTATGGCTACACCTTC	CASSLMTALYGYTF
NA	TRBV7-9	13	NA	TRBJ2-7	TGTGCCAGCAGCCCTGGGGGTGGTAGCGAGCAGTACTTC	CASSPGGGSEQYF
NA	TRBV29-1	10	NA	TRBJ1-2	TGCAGCGTTGCACTGGATGGCTACACCTTC	CSVALDGYTF
NA	TRBV7-9	15	NA	TRBJ1-2	TGTGCCAGCAGCCCCCTGGGAAGGAATGACAATGGCTACACCTTC	CASSPLGRNDNGYTF
NA	TRBV6-1	12	NA	TRBJ1-2	TGTGCCACCTTAACATGGAACTATGGCTACACCTTC	CATLTWNYGYTF
NA	TRBV18	16	NA	TRBJ1-2	TGTGCCAGCTCACCCCAAGTGGGGGGCGCGATGGATGGCTACACCTTC	CASSPQVGGAMDGYTF
NA	TRBV4-2	15	NA	TRBJ1-5	TGTGCCAGCAGCCCTAACGGGGATAGCAATCAGCCCCAGCATTTT	CASSPNGDSNQPQHF
few	TRBV5-4	14	NA	TRBJ1-2	TGTGCCAGCAGCTTGAGGCAGGGGCCGGACGGCTACACCTTC	CASSLRQGPDGYTF
NA	TRBV10-3	15	NA	TRBJ2-7	TGTGCCATTCAGACCGGGACACCCATGATGTACGAGCAGTACTTC	CAIQTGTPMMYEQYF
NA	TRBV19	15	NA	TRBJ1-1	TGTGCCAGTAGTATAAAGCGGGGGCCGAACACTGAAGCTTTCTTT	CASSIKRGPNTEAFF
many	TRBV7-2	13	NA	TRBJ2-2	TGTGCCAGCAGCTGGGGGGTCACCGGGGAGCTGTTTTTT	CASSWGVTGELFF
NA	TRBV7-2	13	TRBD1	TRBJ1-6	TGTGCCAGCAGCAGTACAGGGGCTTCACCCCTCCACTTT	CASSSTGASPLHF
NA	TRBV5-6	13	NA	TRBJ2-7	TGTGCCAGCAGCTTGGCCCCTAGGGAGGAGCAGTACTTC	CASSLAPREEQYF
few	TRBV7-6	19	NA	TRBJ2-6	TGTGCCAGCAGCTTAAATGTAGCGGTCCTGTCGGCCGGGGCCAACGTCCTGACTTTC	CASSLNVAVLSAGANVLTF
NA	TRBV7-7	15	NA	TRBJ2-1	TGTGCTAGCAGCTGGGGGGTGCACCCGGCAAATGAGCAGTTCTTC	CASSWGVHPANEQFF
NA	TRBV9	17	NA	TRBJ1-5	TGTGCCAGCAGCGTAGGGGTAGGGATCAATAGCAATCAGCCCCAGCATTTT	CASSVGVGINSNQPQHF
few	TRBV6-1	13	TRBD2	TRBJ2-1	TGTGCCAGCGGGGGACTAGCGAGTCGTGAGCAGTTCTTC	CASGGLASREQFF
NA	TRBV7-6	13	NA	TRBJ2-2	TGTGCTAGCAGCTTAGACGTGGGCGGGGAGCTGTTTTTT	CASSLDVGGELFF
NA	TRBV9	17	TRBD2	TRBJ2-3	TGTGCCAGCAGCGTAGAGAATAGCGGGGGGGCCACAGATACGCAGTATTTT	CASSVENSGGATDTQYF
many	TRBV11-2	14	NA	TRBJ2-1	TGTGCCAGCATCACAGGGCTAGCTGACAATGAGCAGTTCTTC	CASITGLADNEQFF
few	TRBV6-5	13	NA	TRBJ1-5	TGTGCCAGCAGTGACAGCCCTCATCAGCCCCAGCATTTT	CASSDSPHQPQHF
NA	TRBV7-6	13	NA	TRBJ2-2	TGTGCCAGTTCGATTCGGCTACCCGGGGAGCTGTTTTTT	CASSIRLPGELFF
NA	TRBV6-5	13	NA	TRBJ2-1	TGTGCCAGCACCTACGGGATAAACAATGAGCAGTTCTTC	CASTYGINNEQFF
few	TRBV24-1	18	NA	TRBJ2-5	TGTGCCACCAGTGATTCCCATCAATCGGACAGACTACAAGAGACCCAGTACTTC	CATSDSHQSDRLQETQYF
once	TRBV5-5	14	TRBD1	TRBJ2-7	TGTGCCAGCAGCTCTAGGACAGGAATCTACGAGCAGTACTTC	CASSSRTGIYEQYF
few	TRBV27	13	NA	TRBJ1-4	TGTGCCAGCAGTTTATCGTCAGGGGAAAAACTGTTTTTT	CASSLSSGEKLFF
NA	TRBV27	13	NA	TRBJ2-3	TGTGCCAGCAGTTTATATCTGGCAGATACGCAGTATTTT	CASSLYLADTQYF
many	TRBV12-3/TRBV12-4	14	TRBD1	TRBJ1-1	TGTGCCAGCAGAGGGACAGGGGGCTACACTGAAGCTTTCTTT	CASRGTGGYTEAFF
NA	TRBV7-2	13	NA	TRBJ2-5	TGTGCCAACAGCTCCCCGGGTCTGGAGACCCAGTACTTC	CANSSPGLETQYF
few	TRBV12-3/TRBV12-4	12	NA	TRBJ1-5	TGTGCCAGCACCTTAGGGAGGGAGCCCCAGCATTTT	CASTLGREPQHF
few	TRBV27	11	NA	TRBJ2-1	TGTGCCAGCAGTTTATACCAGGAGCAGTTCTTC	CASSLYQEQFF
NA	TRBV24-1	13	TRBD2	TRBJ2-3	TGTGCCGTGTCTAGCGGGGGAGCAGATACGCAGTATTTT	CAVSSGGADTQYF
NA	TRBV7-4	16	TRBD1	TRBJ2-3	TGTGCCAGCAGCGGACCGGGACAGACCCGCACAGATACGCAGTATTTT	CASSGPGQTRTDTQYF
NA	TRBV7-1	13	NA	TRBJ2-1	TGTGCCGCCTTGGGGTTTTACTACAATGAGCAGTTCTTC	CAALGFYYNEQFF
NA	TRBV12-3/TRBV12-4	17	NA	TRBJ2-1	TGTGCCAGCAGCTCTTCCCGGGCCCCAGCCCCCTACAATGAGCAGTTCTTC	CASSSSRAPAPYNEQFF
NA	TRBV13	14	NA	TRBJ2-2	TGTGCCAGCGTCCAGGCAGGGGTGACCGGGGAGCTGTTTTTT	CASVQAGVTGELFF
NA	TRBV4-2	18	NA	TRBJ2-2	TGTGCCAGCAGCCAAGCGGATAGCGGCTGGCTGTACACCGGGGAGCTGTTTTTT	CASSQADSGWLYTGELFF
few	TRBV24-1	15	TRBD1	TRBJ2-3	TGTGCCACCAGTGTACGGGCAGGGGGTGGAGATACGCAGTATTTT	CATSVRAGGGDTQYF
NA	TRBV19	14	TRBD1	TRBJ2-5	TGTGCCAGTAGAGGGACAGCCGCTGGGGAGACCCAGTACTTC	CASRGTAAGETQYF
many	TRBV6-1	13	NA	TRBJ2-3	TGTGCCACCCTCCGGGACAGCACAGATACGCAGTATTTT	CATLRDSTDTQYF
NA	TRBV11-2	15	NA	TRBJ1-1	TGTGCCAGCAGCTTAGTTTTTACAGGGCAAACTGAAGCTTTCTTT	CASSLVFTGQTEAFF
few	TRBV24-1	10	NA	TRBJ1-1	TGTGACAAAGCTAACACTGAAGCTTTCTTT	CDKANTEAFF
NA	TRBV7-9	15	NA	TRBJ2-5	TGTGCCAGCAGCTTAAGTGATGATGGTGGGGAGACCCAGTACTTC	CASSLSDDGGETQYF
NA	TRBV9	16	NA	TRBJ2-6	TGTGCCAGCAGCGTAGTAGTGGGGACTGGGGCCAACGTCCTGACTTTC	CASSVVVGTGANVLTF